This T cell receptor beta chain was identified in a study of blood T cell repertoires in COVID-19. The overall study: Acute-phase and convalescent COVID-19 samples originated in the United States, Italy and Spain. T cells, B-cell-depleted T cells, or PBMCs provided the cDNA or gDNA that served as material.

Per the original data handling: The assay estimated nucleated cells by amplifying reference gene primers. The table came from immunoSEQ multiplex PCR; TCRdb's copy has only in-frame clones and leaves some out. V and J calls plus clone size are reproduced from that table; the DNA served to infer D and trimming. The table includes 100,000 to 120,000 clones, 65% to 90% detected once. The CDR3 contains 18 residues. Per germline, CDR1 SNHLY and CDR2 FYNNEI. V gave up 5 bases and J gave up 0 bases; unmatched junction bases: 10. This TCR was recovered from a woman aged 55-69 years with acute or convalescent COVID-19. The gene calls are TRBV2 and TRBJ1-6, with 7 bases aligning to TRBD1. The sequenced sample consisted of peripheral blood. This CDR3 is CASSPYRQGFSYNSPLHF. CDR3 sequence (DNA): TGTGCCAGCAGTCCTTACCGACAGGGTTTCTCCTATAATTCACCCCTCCACTTT.